A single sample is the source of the 10 T cell receptor beta chains below, sequenced in a study of blood T cell repertoires in COVID-19. The table came from immunoSEQ multiplex PCR; TCRdb's copy has only in-frame clones and leaves some out. The sample shows approximately 380,000 clones, roughly nine tenths of them seen only once. Sequencing was performed on PBMCs or T cells enriched from blood (not recorded which). These receptors were collected from a woman aged 40 to 55 who had been exposed to COVID-19.

This sequence joins TRBV3-1 (or the pseudogene TRBV3-2) and TRBJ2-7; D not certain. Germline lookup yields CDR1 LGHDT and CDR2 YNNKEL (reference sequence). The CDR3 runs to 13 residues. V was clipped by 3 bases and J by 2 bases, with 8 bases between them. This chain's CDR3 is CASSHGSPYEQYF. The CDR3 nucleotides read TGTGCCAGCAGCCACGGTTCCCCCTACGAGCAGTACTTC.

The V call is TRBV5-1, the J call TRBJ2-4; 7 positions agree with TRBD1. There are 16 residues in the CDR3. V was clipped by 0 bases and J by 6 bases; unmatched bases: 9. The germline gives CDR1 SGHRS, CDR2 YFSETQ. The CDR3 spells CASSLVATGLGNIQYF. The DNA of the CDR3 is TGCGCCAGCAGCTTGGTAGCGACAGGGCTGGGAAACATTCAGTACTTC.

The chain recombines TRBV3-1 (or the pseudogene TRBV3-2) with TRBJ2-7; 7 nucleotides match TRBD2. CDR1 LGHDT and CDR2 YNNKEL come from the germline V gene (reference sequence). This CDR3 spans 13 amino acids. The J segment lost 6 bases and the V segment lost 4 bases, leaving 6 bases of the junction unmatched. DNA of the CDR3: TGTGCCAGCAGCCTAGGGTCGGGAGGCGAGCAGTACTTC. It is translated as CASSLGSGGEQYF.

This clone was picked up one time. The rearrangement links TRBV19 to TRBJ1-5; no firm D call. This CDR3 has 16 amino acids. Per the germline V gene, CDR1 is LNHDA and CDR2 is SQIVND (reference sequence). V was shortened by 7 bases and J by 3 bases, with 19 bases between the two germline ends. CDR3 region: CASTTSFGGINQPQHF. DNA of the CDR3: TGTGCCAGTACCACCTCATTCGGAGGGATCAATCAGCCCCAGCATTTT. Full variable domain (rest looked up from reference TRBV19 and TRBJ1-5): DGGITQSPKYLFRKEGQNVTLSCEQNLNHDAMYWYRQDPGQGLRLIYYSQIVNDFQKGDIAEGYSVSREKKESFPLTVTSAQKNPTAFYLCASTTSFGGINQPQHFGDGTRLSIL.

This chain joins TRBV11-2 and TRBJ2-3; D is unclear. V was trimmed by 4 bases and J by 6 bases, leaving 5 bases between them. This CDR3 has 11 amino acids. CDR1 is SGHAT and CDR2 is FQNNGV in the germline V gene. The CDR3 here is CASSSGDTQYF. Here the CDR3 DNA reads TGTGCCAGCAGCTCAGGCGATACGCAGTATTTT.

V is TRBV5-1 and J is TRBJ2-5; D is undetermined. Germline CDR1 reads SGHRS; CDR2 reads YFSETQ. The CDR3 sequence is 14 residues long. Trimming took off 0 bases at V and 2 bases at J, with 8 bases between the two ends. CDR3: CASSLAGEQETQYF. Here the CDR3 DNA reads TGCGCCAGCAGCTTGGCCGGAGAGCAAGAGACCCAGTACTTC.

The chain employs TRBV19 and TRBJ1-2; 11 nucleotides align to TRBD1. The CDR3 has 13 residues. V gave up 6 bases and J gave up 4 bases; unmatched junction bases: 1. The germline V gene has CDR1 LNHDA and CDR2 SQIVND (reference sequence). The CDR3 DNA follows: TGTGCCAGTAGGGGGACAGGGGGCTATGGCTACACCTTC. Protein product: CASRGTGGYGYTF.

This clone showed up just once. J is TRBJ1-1 and V is TRBV19; the D gene is possibly TRBD1 (6 bases). The V and J ends lost 2 bases and 0 bases respectively, with 16 bases between them. The CDR3 covers 17 residues. Germline lookup yields CDR1 LNHDA and CDR2 SQIVND (reference sequence). CDR3 sequence reads: CASSILGTPFMNTEAFF. The CDR3 bases are TGTGCCAGTAGTATATTAGGGACACCCTTCATGAACACTGAAGCTTTCTTT.

The chain combines TRBV29-1 with TRBJ2-7, with 8 bases fitting TRBD1. The CDR3 runs to 14 residues. With 4 bases clipped from V and 3 bases from J, the junction kept 8 bases outside the gene matches. The V gene's germline CDR1 is SQVTM and CDR2 ANQGSEA. CDR3 DNA: TGCAGCGTTGTTTTAACAGGGGGGCTCTACGAGCAGTACTTC. This translates into CSVVLTGGLYEQYF.

V and J are TRBV6-5 and TRBJ1-4; possibly TRBD1 for D (6 bases). CDR1 is MNHEY, CDR2 SVGAGI, per germline. Trimming removed 4 bases at V and 3 bases at J, with 15 bases between. The CDR3 has 16 residues. CDR3 sequence (DNA): TGTGCCAGCAGTTTCACCCGGACAGCCGCTAATGAAAAACTGTTTTTT. Translating it yields CASSFTRTAANEKLFF.